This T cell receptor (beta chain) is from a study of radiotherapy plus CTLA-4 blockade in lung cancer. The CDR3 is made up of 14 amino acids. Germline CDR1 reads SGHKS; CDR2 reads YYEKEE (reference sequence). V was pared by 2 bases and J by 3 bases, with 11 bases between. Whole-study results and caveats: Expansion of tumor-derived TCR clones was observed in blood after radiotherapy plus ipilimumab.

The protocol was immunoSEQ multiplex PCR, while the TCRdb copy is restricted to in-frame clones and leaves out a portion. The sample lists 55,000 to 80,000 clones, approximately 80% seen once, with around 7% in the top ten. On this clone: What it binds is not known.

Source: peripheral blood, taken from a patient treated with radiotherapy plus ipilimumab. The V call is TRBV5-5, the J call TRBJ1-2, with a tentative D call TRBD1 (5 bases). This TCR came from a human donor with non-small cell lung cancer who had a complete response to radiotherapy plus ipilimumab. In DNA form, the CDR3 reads TGTGCCAGCAGCTTCGGAAGAGGGGACTATGGCTACACCTTC. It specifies CASSFGRGDYGYTF.